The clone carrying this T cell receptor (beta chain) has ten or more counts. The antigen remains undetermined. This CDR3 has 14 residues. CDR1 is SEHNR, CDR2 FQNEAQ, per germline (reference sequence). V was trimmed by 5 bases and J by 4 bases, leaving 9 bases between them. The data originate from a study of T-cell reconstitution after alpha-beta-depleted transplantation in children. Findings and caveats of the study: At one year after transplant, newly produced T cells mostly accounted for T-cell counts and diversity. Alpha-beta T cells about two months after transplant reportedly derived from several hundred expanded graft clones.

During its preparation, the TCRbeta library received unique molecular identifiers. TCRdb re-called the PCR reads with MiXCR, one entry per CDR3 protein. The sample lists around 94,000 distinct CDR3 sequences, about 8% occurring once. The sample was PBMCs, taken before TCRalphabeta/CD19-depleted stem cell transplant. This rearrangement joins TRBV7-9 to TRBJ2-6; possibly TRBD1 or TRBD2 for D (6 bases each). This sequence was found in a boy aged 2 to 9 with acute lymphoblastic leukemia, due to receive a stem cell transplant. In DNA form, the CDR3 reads TGTGCCAGCAGCGGGGGGCCCGGGGCCAACGTCCTGACTTTC. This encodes CASSGGPGANVLTF.